The 18 T cell receptor beta chains presented below share a single source sample, sequenced in a study of shared clonotypes between healthy human individuals. Repertoires were generated with immunoSEQ multiplex PCR, while TCRdb's copy carries only in-frame clones and drops some. The sample lists roughly 2.2 million clones, 93% occurring once. The sequencing input was naive CD4+ T cells from PBMCs. The subset is: CD45RA+ positively selected. These receptors all stem from a man younger than 35 in good health. Some clones in this sample may be carry-over from other donors' samples.

This rearrangement joins TRBV7-6 to TRBJ1-4, with D unclear. In germline, CDR1 is SGHVS, CDR2 FNYEAQ. The CDR3 is made up of 14 amino acids. The V and J ends lost 1 base and 8 bases respectively, with 11 bases between them. CDR3 sequence (DNA): TGTGCCAGCAGCTTAGGGCAGCTAGGAGAAAAACTGTTTTTT. This sequence encodes CASSLGQLGEKLFF.

This clone has only one observation. The rearrangement joins TRBV5-4 to TRBJ1-2; D is uncertain. The V gene lost 3 bases and the J gene lost 0 bases, with 9 bases spanning the gap. The CDR3 covers 14 residues. CDR1 is SGHNT and CDR2 is YYREEE in the germline V gene (reference sequence). In DNA, the CDR3 is TGTGCCAGCAGCTATATTACAACTAACTATGGCTACACCTTC. It specifies CASSYITTNYGYTF.

This clone was picked up a small number of times. The CDR3 DNA reads as TGTGCCAGCTTTGAGACAGGCGTAAACACTGAAGCTTTCTTT. Its translation: CASFETGVNTEAFF. This rearrangement joins TRBV28 to TRBJ1-1; D may be TRBD1 (6 bases). Trimming pared 8 bases from V and 2 bases from J, leaving 15 bases between. Germline V lookup: CDR1 MDHEN, CDR2 SYDVKM. The CDR3 runs 14 residues.

As regards this clone: This specimen includes other DNA sequences encoding the same CDR3. The CDR3 reads CASSLGLTNEQFF. For the CDR3, the DNA is TGCGCCAGCAGCTTGGGACTCACCAATGAGCAGTTCTTC. The J gene is TRBJ2-1, the V gene TRBV5-1; D gene ambiguous. The length of the CDR3 is 13 residues. The germline CDR1 and CDR2 sequences are SGHRS and YFSETQ. Between the trimmed V and J ends, which lost 0 bases and 6 bases, there was a span of 7 bases.

This clone was seen once. The gene calls are TRBV6-9 and TRBJ1-5; tentatively, D is TRBD1 (5 bases). V was clipped by 8 bases and J by 7 bases, with 21 bases between them. Germline V gene lookup returns CDR1 MNHGY and CDR2 SVAAGI. This CDR3 has 15 amino acids. Here the CDR3 DNA reads TGTGCCAGCTACCTCACCCCCCCATCAGGGCAGCCCCAGCATTTT. It translates to CASYLTPPSGQPQHF.

This clone occurred once. This sequence joins TRBV6-5 and TRBJ2-7, with D perhaps TRBD1 (6 bases). Germline lookup yields CDR1 MNHEY and CDR2 SVGAGI. Between the trimmed V and J ends, which lost 7 bases and 1 base, there was a span of 11 bases. CDR3 length: 13 residues. In nucleotides, the CDR3 is TGTGCCAGCACCGGGACAAGATCCTACGAGCAGTACTTC. Protein: CASTGTRSYEQYF.

The rearrangement joins TRBV2 to TRBJ2-7; possible D gene TRBD2, 6 bases. The CDR3 runs 15 residues. The V gene lost 6 bases and the J gene lost 0 bases, with 15 bases spanning the gap. Germline V gives CDR1 SNHLY, CDR2 FYNNEI. The CDR3 loop is CASSVSGWSSYEQYF. DNA for the CDR3: TGTGCCAGCAGCGTTAGCGGATGGAGCTCCTACGAGCAGTACTTC.

The chain combines TRBV6-1 with TRBJ2-7; 7 nucleotides agree with TRBD2. This CDR3 contains 12 residues. Germline-derived CDR1 and CDR2 are MNHNS and SASEGT. V shed 11 bases, J shed 5 bases, and the junction held 9 bases outside the gene matches. In DNA form, the CDR3 reads TGTGCCGGACGGGGGGACTCGCACGAGCAGTACTTC. It yields the protein CAGRGDSHEQYF.

A few counts support this clone. The CDR3 protein is CASSPDGTYEQYF. CDR3 coding DNA: TGCGCCAGCAGCCCGGACGGAACCTACGAGCAGTACTTC. The V and J genes are TRBV5-1 and TRBJ2-7; no clear D gene. Germline V gene lookup returns CDR1 SGHRS and CDR2 YFSETQ. V lost 4 bases and J lost 2, with 10 bases in between. CDR3 length: 13 amino acids.

V gene TRBV5-1 combines with J gene TRBJ2-1; D is undetermined. Between the trimmed V and J ends, which lost 0 bases and 2 bases, there was a span of 12 bases. Germline V CDR1 and CDR2: SGHRS, YFSETQ. This CDR3 is 16 amino acids long. The CDR3, as DNA: TGCGCCAGCAGCTTGGAAGGGAATGGGGCCTACAATGAGCAGTTCTTC. This gives the protein CASSLEGNGAYNEQFF.

This clone was recorded a few times. Other DNA sequences in the sample encode the same CDR3. This chain links TRBV7-3 with TRBJ1-1; TRBD1 might be the D (5 bases). The CDR3 spans 13 residues. Germline lookup yields CDR1 SGHTA and CDR2 FQGTGA. Trimming stripped 5 bases from V and 4 bases from J, with 11 bases between. The CDR3 spells CASSPSGGTEAFF. The CDR3 DNA is TGTGCCAGCAGCCCGAGCGGGGGCACTGAAGCTTTCTTT.

The chain uses TRBV7-3 and TRBJ2-3; the match to TRBD1 covers 7 bases. This CDR3 is built from 15 residues. V was pared by 1 base and J by 3 bases, with 4 bases of the junction left unmatched. Germline V gives CDR1 SGHTA, CDR2 FQGTGA. The CDR3 sequence is CASSLIGGLTDTQYF. The CDR3 DNA sequence: TGTGCCAGCAGCTTAATAGGGGGCTTAACAGATACGCAGTATTTT. Full variable domain (missing parts from reference TRBV7-3 and TRBJ2-3): GAGVSQTPSNKVTEKGKYVELRCDPISGHTALYWYRQSLGQGPEFLIYFQGTGAADDSGLPNDRFFAVRPEGSVSTLKIQRTERGDSAVYLCASSLIGGLTDTQYFGPGTRLTVL.

The rearrangement links TRBV10-3 to TRBJ2-1; the D is unclear. The CDR3 is 15 amino acids. V dropped 5 bases and J dropped 7 bases, with 18 bases sitting between them. The V gene's germline CDR1 is ENHRY and CDR2 SYGVKD. The CDR3 DNA follows: TGTGCCATCAGTTTACGAGTCCCGGGTTTGAATGAGCAGTTCTTC. It translates to CAISLRVPGLNEQFF.

The gene calls are TRBV5-1 and TRBJ2-4; D gene ambiguous. Trimming shortened V by 4 bases and J by 7 bases, and 18 bases separated the two germline ends. The CDR3 spans 15 residues. The germline V gene has CDR1 SGHRS and CDR2 YFSETQ. CDR3: CASSPGPGPGNIQYF. The CDR3, as DNA: TGCGCCAGCAGCCCGGGTCCGGGCCCCGGGAACATTCAGTACTTC.

In this sample, this clone turned up a few times. The V and J genes are TRBV21-1 and TRBJ2-1; TRBD1, the table's D call, lacks a check against the DNA. TRBV21-1 is labeled a pseudogene. This CDR3 is 15 amino acids long. DNA of the CDR3: TGTGCCAGCAGCAACCGACAGGGGGCAGGGGGTGAGCAGTTCTTC. Its protein is CASSNRQGAGGEQFF.

The rearrangement joins TRBV28 to TRBJ2-3, with D possibly being TRBD1 (8 bases). V lost 3 bases to trimming and J lost 6 bases, with 16 bases between them. CDR3 length: 15 residues. CDR1 is MDHEN and CDR2 is SYDVKM in the germline V gene. The CDR3 region has the DNA TGTGCCAGCAGTTTTCACAGGGGGGGGACGGATACGCAGTATTTT. It translates to CASSFHRGGTDTQYF.

The genes are TRBV5-1 and TRBJ2-3, with D tentatively TRBD2 (7 bases). CDR1 is SGHRS, CDR2 YFSETQ, per germline. Trimming cost V 4 bases and J 8 bases, with 23 bases left between them. The CDR3 is 16 residues long. The CDR3 spells CASSLTDRRGGGTQYF. The CDR3 coding sequence is TGCGCCAGCAGCCTGACCGACAGGCGAGGGGGGGGTACGCAGTATTTT.

J is TRBJ1-3 and V is TRBV30; the D gene is possibly TRBD1 (5 bases). V lost 5 bases, J lost 7 bases, and 18 bases lay in between. The CDR3 has 14 amino acids. CDR1 and CDR2 (germline): GTSNPN, SVGIG (reference sequence). The CDR3 DNA sequence: TGTGCCTGGGCTTTACGGGGGGATGGGAACACCATATATTTT. Encoded protein: CAWALRGDGNTIYF.